This T cell receptor beta chain was captured by sequencing in a study of OX40 agonist ivuxolimab in advanced cancers. Study as a whole: Intravenous ivuxolimab at 0.01 to 10 mg/kg was given to patients every 2 weeks. Checkpoint inhibitors had been given previously to approximately 41% of patients. Study findings and constraints: CD8+ T cells averaged more expanded clones than CD4+. Both CD4+ and CD8+ T cell populations in blood had undergone clonal expansion by week 6 at 0.1 to 3.0 mg/kg.

Regarding this clone: Its antigen is undetermined.

The CDR3 extends over 14 amino acids. Germline CDR1 reads GTSNPN; CDR2 reads SVGIG (reference sequence). Trimming removed 2 bases at V and 1 base at J, with 9 bases between. Assay used: immunoSEQ multiplex PCR; TCRdb lists only in-frame clones, some missing. Seen here are about 86,000 clones, less than 95% observed once, and the top ten hold more than 8.5%. The sample in question was CD4+ or CD8+ T cells sorted from blood, obtained in a trial of the OX40 agonist ivuxolimab. The clonotype comes from an adult with an advanced solid tumor such as melanoma, head and neck, liver or kidney cancer. The V gene is TRBV30, the J gene TRBJ2-1; no definite D call. CDR3 residues: CAWSSVGSYNEQFF. The CDR3 DNA follows: TGTGCCTGGAGTTCGGTGGGTTCCTACAATGAGCAGTTCTTC.